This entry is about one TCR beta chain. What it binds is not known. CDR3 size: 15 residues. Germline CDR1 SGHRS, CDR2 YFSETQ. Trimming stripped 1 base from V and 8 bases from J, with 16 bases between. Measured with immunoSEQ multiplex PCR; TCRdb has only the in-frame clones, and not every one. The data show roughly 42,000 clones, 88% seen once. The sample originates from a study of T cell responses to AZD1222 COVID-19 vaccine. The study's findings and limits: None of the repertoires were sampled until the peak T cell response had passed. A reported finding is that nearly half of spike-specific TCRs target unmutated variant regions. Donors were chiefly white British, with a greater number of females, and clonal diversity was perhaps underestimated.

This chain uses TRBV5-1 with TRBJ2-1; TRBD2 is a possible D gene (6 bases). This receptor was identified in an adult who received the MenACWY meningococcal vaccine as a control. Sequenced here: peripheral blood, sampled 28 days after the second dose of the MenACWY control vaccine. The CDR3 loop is CASSLTGTGLYEQFF. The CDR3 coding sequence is TGCGCCAGCAGCTTGACCGGGACTGGCCTTTATGAGCAGTTCTTC.